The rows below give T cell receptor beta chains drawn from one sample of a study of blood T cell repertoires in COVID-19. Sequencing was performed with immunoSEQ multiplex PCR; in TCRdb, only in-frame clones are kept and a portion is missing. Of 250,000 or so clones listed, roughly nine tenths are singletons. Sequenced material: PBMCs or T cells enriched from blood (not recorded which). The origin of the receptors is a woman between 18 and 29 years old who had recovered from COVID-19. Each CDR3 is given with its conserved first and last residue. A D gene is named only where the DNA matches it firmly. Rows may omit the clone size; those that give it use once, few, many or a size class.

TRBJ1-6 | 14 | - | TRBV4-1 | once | CASSPGLQNSPLHF | TGCGCCAGCAGCCCGGGACTCCAAAATTCACCCCTCCACTTT
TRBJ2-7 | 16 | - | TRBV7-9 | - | CASSLVGLTGLYEQYF | TGTGCCAGCAGCTTGGTGGGGTTAACAGGCTTATACGAGCAGTACTTC
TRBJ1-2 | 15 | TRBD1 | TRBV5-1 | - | CASSFGGQGADGYTF | TGCGCCAGCAGCTTCGGCGGACAGGGGGCAGATGGCTACACCTTC
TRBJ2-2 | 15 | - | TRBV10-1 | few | CASSEYLPPTGELFF | TGCGCCAGCAGTGAATATCTACCACCCACCGGGGAGCTGTTTTTT
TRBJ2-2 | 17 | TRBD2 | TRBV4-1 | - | CASSQGLAGGDTGELFF | TGCGCCAGTAGCCAAGGACTAGCGGGGGGTGATACCGGGGAGCTGTTTTTT
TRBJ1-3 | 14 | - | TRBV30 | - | CAWSVTGVGNTIYF | TGTGCCTGGAGTGTTACGGGGGTTGGAAACACCATATATTTT
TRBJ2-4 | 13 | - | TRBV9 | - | CASSVEAGDIQYF | TGTGCCAGCAGCGTAGAGGCAGGGGACATTCAGTACTTC
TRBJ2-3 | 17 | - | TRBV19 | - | CASSIEAGPIGGDTQYF | TGTGCCAGTAGTATAGAGGCCGGACCCATCGGGGGAGATACGCAGTATTTT
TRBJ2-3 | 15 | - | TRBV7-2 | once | CASSPPQTSTDTQYF | TGTGCCAGCAGCCCTCCCCAGACTAGCACAGATACGCAGTATTTT
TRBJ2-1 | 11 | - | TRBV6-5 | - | CATLQAGEQFF | TGTGCCACATTGCAGGCAGGGGAGCAGTTCTTC
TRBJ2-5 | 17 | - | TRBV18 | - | CASSPVNGPGGGETQYF | TGTGCCAGCTCACCAGTGAACGGGCCAGGAGGTGGGGAGACCCAGTACTTC
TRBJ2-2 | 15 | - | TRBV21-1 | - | CASSIRDRVSGELFF | TGTGCCAGCAGCATACGGGACAGGGTAAGCGGGGAGCTGTTTTTT
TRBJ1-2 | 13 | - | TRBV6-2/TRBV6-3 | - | CASSRHTFYGYTF | TGTGCCAGCAGTAGACATACGTTCTATGGCTACACCTTC
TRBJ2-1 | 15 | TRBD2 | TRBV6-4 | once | CASSDVAGELDEQFF | TGTGCCAGCAGTGACGTAGCGGGAGAACTGGATGAGCAGTTCTTC
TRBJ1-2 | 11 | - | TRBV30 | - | CAWSAGNGYTF | TGTGCCTGGAGTGCAGGGAATGGCTACACCTTC
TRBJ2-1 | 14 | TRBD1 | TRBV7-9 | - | CASSFGTGKLEQFF | TGTGCCAGCAGCTTTGGGACAGGGAAATTGGAGCAGTTCTTC
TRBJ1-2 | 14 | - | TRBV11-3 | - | CASSLETDNYGYTF | TGTGCCAGCAGCTTAGAAACAGATAACTATGGCTACACCTTC
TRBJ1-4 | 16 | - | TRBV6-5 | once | CASSYWPPTEYEKLFF | TGTGCCAGCAGTTATTGGCCCCCGACAGAATATGAAAAACTGTTTTTT
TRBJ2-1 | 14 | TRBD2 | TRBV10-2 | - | CASSTSGSYNEQFF | TGCGCCAGCTCAACTAGCGGGAGTTACAATGAGCAGTTCTTC
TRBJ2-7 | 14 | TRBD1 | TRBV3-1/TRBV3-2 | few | CASSQLDRAREQYF | TGTGCCAGCAGCCAGTTGGACAGGGCAAGGGAGCAGTACTTC
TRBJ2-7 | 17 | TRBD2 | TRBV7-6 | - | CASSSGLAGGTGGEQYF | TGTGCCAGCAGCTCAGGACTAGCGGGAGGGACAGGGGGCGAGCAGTACTTC
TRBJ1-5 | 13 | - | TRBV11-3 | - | CASSRGSNQPQHF | TGTGCCAGCAGCAGGGGTAGCAATCAGCCCCAGCATTTT
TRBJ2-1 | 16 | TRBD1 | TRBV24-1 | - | CATSDPLRDRVNEQFF | TGTGCCACCAGTGATCCCCTACGGGACAGGGTCAATGAGCAGTTCTTC
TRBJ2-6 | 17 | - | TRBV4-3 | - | CASSQDVGFPGANVLTF | TGCGCCAGCAGCCAAGACGTCGGGTTCCCTGGGGCCAACGTCCTGACTTTC